This TCR beta chain is drawn from a study of Graves' ophthalmopathy and Graves' hyperthyroidism. Researchers took RNA transcripts and amplified TCR beta CDR3 regions from them. Scientists carried out first-round RT-PCR using HTBI primers and then a second-round multiplex PCR. TCRdb recomputed calls from the multiplex PCR reads with MiXCR, one row per CDR3 protein. The sample carries 740,000 or so distinct CDR3 sequences, roughly 40% recorded once. Trimming took 3 bases from V and 6 from J, leaving 9 bases between them. The CDR3 totals 11 residues. CDR1 SQVTM and CDR2 ANQGSEA come from the germline V gene. Note on this clonotype: Its matching antigen is unknown.

Notes on the study in general: Most thyroid-expanded clonotypes exceeding 0.001 frequency were also found in blood. Predictions made by the model for ophthalmopathy progression reached 70.59% sensitivity and less than 80% specificity.

The source of this sequence is an adult man with Graves' ophthalmopathy. The V and J genes are TRBV29-1 and TRBJ2-7; D is ambiguous. The sequencing input was peripheral blood. The CDR3 is CSVERDGEQYF. The CDR3 coding sequence is TGCAGCGTTGAGCGAGACGGCGAGCAGTACTTC.